The 31 T cell receptor beta chains listed next were all sequenced from one sample in a study of lymphopenia after photon versus proton radiotherapy. This table comes from immunoSEQ multiplex PCR, and its TCRdb copy is limited to in-frame clones, with some not included. The sample holds some 33,000 clones, roughly 90% seen once. Sequencing used peripheral blood, obtained from a patient treated with photon-based radiotherapy. These receptors were obtained from a woman between 45 and 65 years old with pancreatic cancer.

This sequence joins TRBV7-9 and TRBJ2-6; D not certain. The CDR3 has 18 residues. Germline CDR1 reads SEHNR; CDR2 reads FQNEAQ (reference sequence). Trimming removed 2 bases at V and 0 bases at J, with 14 bases between. The CDR3 bases are TGTGCCAGCAGCTTATTGGCCAGGAGCCCCTCTGGGGCCAACGTCCTGACTTTC. Amino acid sequence: CASSLLARSPSGANVLTF.

This clone was observed once. The V gene is TRBV18, the J gene TRBJ1-2, with D maybe TRBD1 (6 bases). V gave up 3 bases and J gave up 3 bases, with 14 bases separating them. CDR3 length: 15 residues. CDR1 is KGHSH and CDR2 is LQKENI in the germline V gene. CDR3: CASSPGTGADYGYTF. DNA for the CDR3: TGTGCCAGCTCACCGGGAACGGGGGCGGACTATGGCTACACCTTC.

The chain joins TRBV7-2 to TRBJ2-7; D may be TRBD1 (6 bases). Looked up from germline, CDR1 is SGHTA and CDR2 is FQGNSA. V was clipped by 3 bases and J by 1 base, with 13 bases between them. There are 15 residues in the CDR3. CDR3 bases: TGTGCCAGCAGCTTGTCAGGGGTAGGTTCCTACGAGCAGTACTTC. Encoded protein: CASSLSGVGSYEQYF.

This clone is medium-sized (0.01 to 0.1%). This sequence joins TRBV19 and TRBJ2-1; 12 bases match TRBD2. The trim removed 6 bases at V and 2 bases at J, leaving 5 bases unmatched. The germline V gene encodes CDR1 LNHDA and CDR2 SQIVND (reference sequence). The CDR3 covers 16 residues. The CDR3 bases are TGTGCCAGTAGCCTAGCGGGAGGGCGAACCTACAATGAGCAGTTCTTC. As protein: CASSLAGGRTYNEQFF.

The chain has TRBV4-1 and TRBJ1-5, with D maybe TRBD1 (6 bases). V lost 0 bases to trimming and J lost 2 bases, with 11 bases between them. This CDR3 contains 16 residues. Germline-derived CDR1 and CDR2 are MGHRA and YSYEKL. As DNA, the CDR3 is TGCGCCAGCAGCCAAGAGGACAGCGGGGGCAATCAGCCCCAGCATTTT. Translating it yields CASSQEDSGGNQPQHF.

This chain uses TRBV5-5 with TRBJ1-1; 7 positions match TRBD1. The CDR3 extends over 14 amino acids. The J segment lost 0 bases and the V segment lost 4 bases, leaving 3 bases of the junction unmatched. Germline CDR1 reads SGHKS; CDR2 reads YYEKEE (reference sequence). The CDR3 sequence: CASSKGQMNTEAFF. The CDR3, as DNA: TGTGCCAGCAGCAAGGGACAGATGAACACTGAAGCTTTCTTT.

The CDR3 DNA is TGTGCCAGCAGTTACTCGCACAGTCAAGAGACCCAGTACTTC. Residues: CASSYSHSQETQYF. The rearrangement uses TRBV6-5 and TRBJ2-5; D ambiguous. The CDR3 loop spans 14 amino acids. Germline V gene lookup returns CDR1 MNHEY and CDR2 SVGAGI. Trimming removed 0 bases at V and 2 bases at J, with 7 bases between.

The chain links TRBV6-5 to TRBJ2-7; 9 nucleotides line up with TRBD2. The V and J ends lost 7 bases and 2 bases, in that order; junction bases with no gene match: 3. This CDR3 has 13 amino acids. Germline V gives CDR1 MNHEY, CDR2 SVGAGI. As DNA, the CDR3 is TGTGCCAGCAATCCTAGCGGGACCTACGAGCAGTACTTC. Residues: CASNPSGTYEQYF.

The J gene is TRBJ2-7, the V gene TRBV5-1, with 9 bases identical to TRBD2. In germline, CDR1 is SGHRS, CDR2 YFSETQ. The CDR3 has 14 amino acids. The trim removed 0 bases at V and 3 bases at J, leaving 1 base unmatched. This CDR3 is CASSLGSGSYEQYF. The CDR3 DNA follows: TGCGCCAGCAGCTTGGGTAGCGGGAGCTACGAGCAGTACTTC.

The chain is built from TRBV27 and TRBJ2-7; possibly TRBD2 for D (6 bases). Germline values: CDR1 MNHEY, CDR2 SMNVEV (reference sequence). V lost 5 bases, J lost 0 bases, and 20 bases lay in between. CDR3 length equals 17 residues. CDR3 in amino acids: CASSLTSTRGSSYEQYF. In DNA form, the CDR3 reads TGTGCCAGCAGTCTGACTAGTACTCGCGGAAGCTCCTACGAGCAGTACTTC.

This clone was seen a few times. The chain uses TRBV7-2 and TRBJ1-1; D is undetermined. Trimming cost V 1 base and J 7 bases, with 10 bases left between them. The CDR3 length is 13 residues. Germline loops: CDR1 SGHTA, CDR2 FQGNSA. CDR3 amino acids: CASSLDSRFEAFF. The CDR3 DNA follows: TGTGCCAGCAGCTTAGACAGCCGATTTGAAGCTTTCTTT.

This sequence joins TRBV11-2 and TRBJ1-1; D perhaps matches TRBD1 (5 bases). The CDR3 contains 14 residues. Per germline, CDR1 SGHAT and CDR2 FQNNGV. The germline V and J ends were trimmed by 8 bases and 1 base, with 14 bases remaining between them. CDR3 DNA: TGTGCCAGCCGGCAGGGCCCCCCGAACACTGAAGCTTTCTTT. Amino acid sequence: CASRQGPPNTEAFF.

The V and J genes are TRBV30 and TRBJ2-2, with D possibly matching TRBD2 (6 bases). V was pared by 8 bases and J by 0 bases, with 10 bases between. CDR1 and CDR2 (germline): GTSNPN, SVGIG (reference sequence). This CDR3 has 13 amino acids. The DNA of the CDR3 is TGTGCCCACGGGGGATCGAACACCGGGGAGCTGTTTTTT. It specifies CAHGGSNTGELFF. The variable domain in full, completed from reference TRBV30 and TRBJ2-2, reads SQTIHQWPATLVQPVGSPLSLECTVEGTSNPNLYWYRQAAGRGLQLLFYSVGIGQISSEVPQNLSASRPQDRQFILSSKKLLLSDSGFYLCAHGGSNTGELFFGEGSRLTVL.

In its sample, this clone was seen a few times. The CDR3 DNA reads as TGTGCCAGTAGTCATCGGACGGCGAACACCGGGGAGCTGTTTTTT. Translation: CASSHRTANTGELFF. The V call is TRBV19, the J call TRBJ2-2; D gene unclear. V lost 5 bases and J lost 0, with 10 bases in between. Germline V gene lookup returns CDR1 LNHDA and CDR2 SQIVND (reference sequence). The CDR3 is 15 residues long.

The chain combines TRBV7-2 with TRBJ2-7; 9 positions match TRBD1. CDR3 length equals 15 residues. The germline CDR1 and CDR2 sequences are SGHTA and FQGNSA. Trimming removed 5 bases from V and 3 bases from J; junction bases left unmatched: 8. The CDR3 sequence: CASSQDRGVGYEQYF. In DNA, the CDR3 is TGTGCCAGCAGCCAGGACAGGGGTGTTGGCTACGAGCAGTACTTC.

V is TRBV4-1 and J is TRBJ2-3, with 10 bases identical to TRBD2. V shed 0 bases, J shed 1 base, and the junction held 7 bases outside the gene matches. This CDR3 contains 18 residues. CDR1 and CDR2 from the germline V gene are MGHRA and YSYEKL. CDR3: CASSQEHSSGSGTDTQYF. Here the CDR3 DNA reads TGCGCCAGCAGCCAAGAGCACTCTAGCGGGAGCGGCACAGATACGCAGTATTTT.

V is TRBV27 and J is TRBJ1-5, with TRBD1 identical over 10 bases. The CDR3 has 15 residues. CDR1 and CDR2 from the germline V gene are MNHEY and SMNVEV (reference sequence). V dropped 10 bases and J dropped 7; count of bases not matched to a gene: 13. The CDR3: CAKEGGQGREQPQHF. CDR3 sequence (DNA): TGTGCCAAGGAAGGGGGACAGGGGAGAGAGCAGCCCCAGCATTTT.

The V gene is TRBV29-1, the J gene TRBJ2-4; maybe TRBD1 (6 bases). Germline CDR1 is SQVTM and CDR2 is ANQGSEA. V lost 6 bases and J 0 bases, leaving 12 bases between the germline ends. The CDR3 is 14 residues long. The CDR3 DNA reads TGCAGCGTCCGGACAGATCTAGCCAAAAACATTCAGTACTTC. Its protein product is CSVRTDLAKNIQYF.

The chain uses TRBV6-5 and TRBJ1-1; the match to TRBD1 covers 9 bases. CDR3 size: 14 residues. Germline CDR1 and CDR2: MNHEY and SVGAGI. The junction had 5 bases not matched to a gene; V was cut back by 7 bases and J by 2 bases. The CDR3 protein is CASKPGQGNTEAFF. CDR3 DNA: TGTGCCAGCAAACCGGGACAGGGAAACACTGAAGCTTTCTTT.

The gene calls are TRBV19 and TRBJ2-1, with 8 bases fitting TRBD1. Germline CDR1 reads LNHDA; CDR2 reads SQIVND (reference sequence). This CDR3 comprises 13 residues. The trim removed 8 bases at V and 5 bases at J, leaving 5 bases unmatched. This chain's CDR3 is CASARQGNNEQFF. The CDR3 region has the DNA TGTGCCAGTGCTAGACAGGGGAACAATGAGCAGTTCTTC.

In this sample, this clone turned up once. J is TRBJ2-3 and V is TRBV9, with 8 nucleotides matching TRBD1. The CDR3 runs to 15 residues. Germline trimming cut 3 bases from V and 1 base from J; bases unmatched to any gene: 4. The germline V gene encodes CDR1 SGDLS and CDR2 YYNGEE. The CDR3 DNA reads TGTGCCAGCAGCGCGCCGGGACAGGGCACAGATACGCAGTATTTT. It specifies CASSAPGQGTDTQYF.

This clone appeared a few times. The CDR3 is CASSLGDRGPLGTDTQYF. CDR3 sequence (DNA): TGCGCCAGCAGCTTGGGGGACAGGGGCCCCCTAGGCACAGATACGCAGTATTTT. The chain is built from TRBV5-1 and TRBJ2-3, with 10 bases identical to TRBD1. There are 18 residues in the CDR3. Germline V lookup: CDR1 SGHRS, CDR2 YFSETQ. Trimming took 0 bases from V and 1 from J; bases not matched to a gene: 8. The full variable domain, rest sourced from reference TRBV5-1 and TRBJ2-3, is KAGVTQTPRYLIKTRGQQVTLSCSPISGHRSVSWYQQTPGQGLQFLFEYFSETQRNKGNFPGRFSGRQFSNSRSEMNVSTLELGDSALYLCASSLGDRGPLGTDTQYFGPGTRLTVL.

V is TRBV11-1 and J is TRBJ2-3; a possible D gene is TRBD2 (6 bases). Trimming took off 5 bases at V and 6 bases at J, with 15 bases between the two ends. The CDR3 spans 14 residues. Germline assignment: CDR1 SGHAT and CDR2 FQDESV (reference sequence). CDR3 nucleotides: TGTGCCAGCAGCGGCAGCGGGTTCGCGGATACGCAGTATTTT. This encodes CASSGSGFADTQYF.

V gene TRBV7-2 combines with J gene TRBJ2-3; D might be TRBD2 (5 bases). The CDR3 loop spans 16 amino acids. Germline CDR1 and CDR2: SGHTA and FQGNSA. V was trimmed by 1 base and J by 0 bases, leaving 11 bases between them. CDR3 nucleotides: TGTGCCAGCAGCTTAGATGCGGGCCTAAGCACAGATACGCAGTATTTT. It encodes CASSLDAGLSTDTQYF.

The rearrangement joins TRBV6-5 to TRBJ2-1, with D maybe TRBD1 (6 bases). V was trimmed by 2 bases and J by 4 bases, leaving 9 bases between them. Germline lookup yields CDR1 MNHEY and CDR2 SVGAGI. CDR3 length: 14 residues. CDR3 sequence reads: CASSYADSYNEQFF. CDR3 nucleotide sequence: TGTGCCAGCAGTTACGCGGACAGTTACAATGAGCAGTTCTTC.

This clone was found a few times. The genes are TRBV9 and TRBJ2-1; D unresolved. Trimming took 1 base from V and 6 from J, leaving 2 bases between them. Germline-derived CDR1 and CDR2 are SGDLS and YYNGEE. CDR3 size: 11 residues. The CDR3 here is CASSVTNEQFF. In nucleotides, the CDR3 is TGTGCCAGCAGCGTAACCAATGAGCAGTTCTTC.

This clone was detected only once. The rearrangement uses TRBV29-1 and TRBJ1-4; no definite D call. Germline assignment: CDR1 SQVTM and CDR2 ANQGSEA. The CDR3 runs 12 residues. Trimming cost V 5 bases and J 3 bases, with 7 bases left between them. DNA for the CDR3: TGCAGCGTTCTACGTCCTAATGAAAAACTGTTTTTT. Translated: CSVLRPNEKLFF.

CDR3 in DNA: TGTGCCAGCAGCGATTGGTCGACCGGGACAGGGGGTCAGCCCCAGCATTTT. This codes for CASSDWSTGTGGQPQHF. The chain carries TRBV7-9 and TRBJ1-5; TRBD1 matches at 11 bases. Per the germline V gene, CDR1 is SEHNR and CDR2 is FQNEAQ (reference sequence). The J segment lost 6 bases and the V segment lost 5 bases, leaving 12 bases of the junction unmatched. The CDR3 is 17 amino acids.

This chain uses TRBV7-9 with TRBJ2-1; D unresolved. Germline V gene sequence: CDR1 SEHNR, CDR2 FQNEAQ (reference sequence). V lost 1 base, J lost 4 bases, and 8 bases lay in between. The CDR3 totals 14 residues. This CDR3 is CASSLDLIYNEQFF. In DNA form, the CDR3 reads TGTGCCAGCAGCTTAGACCTTATTTACAATGAGCAGTTCTTC.

This chain joins TRBV5-4 and TRBJ2-3, with 13 bases lining up with TRBD2. The CDR3 loop spans 16 amino acids. CDR1 is SGHNT and CDR2 is YYREEE in the germline V gene (reference sequence). Trimming at V came to 4 bases and at J to 0 bases, leaving 2 bases not matched to a gene. The CDR3 bases are TGTGCCAGCAGCGAGGGACTAGCGGGAAGCACAGATACGCAGTATTTT. Translated, it gives CASSEGLAGSTDTQYF.

CDR3 DNA: TGCGCCAGCAGCTTGCAGGCAGGGGGCTCCGGGGAGCTGTTTTTT. As protein: CASSLQAGGSGELFF. This sequence joins TRBV5-1 and TRBJ2-2; 8 nucleotides align to TRBD1. In germline, CDR1 is SGHRS, CDR2 YFSETQ. V gave up 1 base and J gave up 6 bases; unmatched junction bases: 5. The CDR3 consists of 15 residues. The whole variable domain, remainder taken from reference TRBV5-1 and TRBJ2-2, is KAGVTQTPRYLIKTRGQQVTLSCSPISGHRSVSWYQQTPGQGLQFLFEYFSETQRNKGNFPGRFSGRQFSNSRSEMNVSTLELGDSALYLCASSLQAGGSGELFFGEGSRLTVL.